This record covers a single TCR beta chain. After removal of 5 bases from V and 6 bases from J, the junction contained 13 bases not matched to a gene. CDR1 is SGHTA and CDR2 is FQGNSA in the germline V gene. The CDR3 totals 16 residues. Methods used by the authors: Nucleated cell counts were estimated from reference gene primer amplification. Clones were read by immunoSEQ multiplex PCR, and TCRdb kept only the in-frame ones, dropping some. The D gene and trimming were derived from the DNA, and the V and J assignments and clone size from that table. The sample has 150,000 to 200,000 clones, approximately 90% seen once. These data come from a study of blood T cell repertoires in COVID-19. Study-wide context: The United States, Italy and Spain provided the acute and convalescent COVID-19 samples. PBMCs, B-cell-depleted T cells, or T cells provided the cDNA or gDNA that made up the material.

The sequence was obtained from a human donor in a cohort sampled during active COVID-19. This chain connects TRBV7-2 to TRBJ2-3, with TRBD2 identical over 8 bases. Material for sequencing was peripheral blood. This CDR3 reads CASSPRVAGKADTQYF. The CDR3 DNA reads TGTGCCAGCAGCCCCCGAGTAGCGGGGAAAGCTGATACGCAGTATTTT.